The 30 T cell receptor beta chains below come from one sample, sequenced in a study of monozygotic twins with inflammatory bowel disease. TCRdb re-called the 5' RACE reads and catalogs CDR3 proteins one per entry, DNA excluded. The sample shows about 380,000 distinct CDR3 sequences, and approximately 2.4% sits with its ten largest clones. The sample was blood. Receptor source: a human donor with ulcerative colitis or Crohn's disease, or a healthy co-twin of an affected twin (not recorded which).

The chain's CDR3 is CASSPHSARVLRNTEAFF. V gene TRBV5-1 combines with J gene TRBJ1-1; TCRdb returns TRBD1, unconfirmable since there is no DNA. In germline, CDR1 is SGHRS, CDR2 YFSETQ. This CDR3 has 18 amino acids.

The J gene is TRBJ1-2, the V gene TRBV5-1. CDR3 length equals 14 residues. The germline V gene has CDR1 SGHRS and CDR2 YFSETQ. The CDR3 sequence is CASSLSSANYGYTF.

The chain carries TRBV6-1 and TRBJ1-2. Germline CDR1 MNHNS, CDR2 SASEGT. The CDR3 contains 14 residues. The CDR3 sequence is CASSPSFAGDGYTF.

CDR3 region: CASSQDRRRNTIYF. The genes are TRBV5-4 and TRBJ1-3; there is no DNA to check the TCRdb D call of TRBD1. Germline V gene data show CDR1 as SGHNT and CDR2 as YYREEE (reference sequence). This CDR3 has 14 amino acids.

V and J are TRBV4-3 and TRBJ1-4; without DNA, the TCRdb call of TRBD1 cannot be checked. Germline assignment: CDR1 LGHNA and CDR2 YSLEER. The CDR3 extends over 17 amino acids. CDR3 protein: CASSHDSRTGAGEKLFF.

The chain uses TRBV20-1 and TRBJ2-3; the TCRdb D gene call, TRBD1, has no DNA to confirm it. The CDR3 is 14 residues long. Germline V gene lookup returns CDR1 DFQATT and CDR2 SNEGSKA (reference sequence). The CDR3 is CSARGGGRTDTQYF.

The gene calls are TRBV4-2 and TRBJ2-3; checking the TCRdb D call of TRBD2 is not possible without DNA. Germline V CDR1 and CDR2: LGHNA, YNFKEQ. This CDR3 region has 16 residues. This CDR3 reads CASSPGTSGDTDTQYF.

The V gene is TRBV7-8, the J gene TRBJ1-6. The germline V gene encodes CDR1 SGHVS and CDR2 FQNEAQ. The CDR3 is 14 residues long. The CDR3 loop reads CASSLVIGNSPLHF.

The chain combines TRBV11-2 with TRBJ2-5; TCRdb indicates TRBD2, and absent DNA this call remains unverified. This CDR3 is built from 18 residues. CDR1 SGHAT and CDR2 FQNNGV come from the germline V gene. The CDR3 sequence is CASSLKYVAGASQETQYF.

This chain links TRBV10-3 with TRBJ2-7; TCRdb returns TRBD2, unconfirmable since there is no DNA. This CDR3 has 15 amino acids. Germline loops: CDR1 ENHRY, CDR2 SYGVKD. CDR3 sequence reads: CAISSGTSLSYEQYF.

The J gene is TRBJ2-1, the V gene TRBV5-1. This CDR3 has 16 amino acids. Germline V lookup: CDR1 SGHRS, CDR2 YFSETQ. The CDR3 sequence is CASSLGQPSSYNEQFF.

This rearrangement joins TRBV11-3 to TRBJ2-2. The CDR3 runs 12 residues. Germline V CDR1 and CDR2: SGHNT, YENEEA. The chain's CDR3 is CASSLIVGELFF.

The chain carries TRBV11-3 and TRBJ1-1. The CDR3 is 13 residues long. The germline CDR1 and CDR2 sequences are SGHNT and YENEEA. The CDR3 loop reads CASSFRGSTEAFF.

The V and J genes are TRBV23-1 and TRBJ2-3. TRBV23-1 is noted as an ORF with a role that remains uncertain. This CDR3 has 18 residues. This chain's CDR3 is CASSRRRTSLVNADTQYF.

The rearrangement joins TRBV5-4 to TRBJ1-1. The germline gives CDR1 SGHNT, CDR2 YYREEE (reference sequence). The CDR3 consists of 16 residues. The CDR3 sequence is CASSPGGAGMNTEAFF.

CDR3 protein: CAWSQTGLAGGTNTGELFF. V is TRBV30 and J is TRBJ2-2; TCRdb returns TRBD2, unconfirmable since there is no DNA. There are 19 residues in the CDR3. Germline assignment: CDR1 GTSNPN and CDR2 SVGIG (reference sequence).

This chain uses TRBV18 with TRBJ1-1; the TCRdb call, TRBD1, lacks DNA for checking. The CDR3 runs to 13 residues. Germline assignment: CDR1 KGHSH and CDR2 LQKENI. This chain's CDR3 is CASSPGQGSEAFF.

J is TRBJ2-3 and V is TRBV5-6; the TCRdb call, TRBD2, lacks DNA for checking. This CDR3 region has 16 residues. Germline V gene data show CDR1 as SGHDT and CDR2 as YYEEEE. The CDR3: CASSPTSPGGTDTQYF. The whole variable domain, remainder taken from reference TRBV5-6 and TRBJ2-3, is DAGVTQSPTHLIKTRGQQVTLRCSPKSGHDTVSWYQQALGQGPQFIFQYYEEEERQRGNFPDRFSGHQFPNYSSELNVNALLLGDSALYLCASSPTSPGGTDTQYFGPGTRLTVL.

The chain combines TRBV7-6 with TRBJ2-5; TCRdb names TRBD2, which stays unverified in the absence of DNA. Germline V gene data show CDR1 as SGHVS and CDR2 as FNYEAQ. This CDR3 comprises 19 residues. Here the CDR3 reads CASSLFPPMTLAAEETQYF.

The J gene is TRBJ2-3, the V gene TRBV12-3 or TRBV12-4. This CDR3 has 11 amino acids. The CDR3 here is CASSWHDTQYF.

The chain combines TRBV3-1 with TRBJ1-2; TCRdb outputs TRBD1, but without DNA this stays unchecked. Germline values: CDR1 LGHDT, CDR2 YNNKEL (reference sequence). CDR3 length: 13 amino acids. CDR3 amino acids: CASSQRGLYGYTF.

This chain connects TRBV5-1 to TRBJ1-1; TCRdb's D call, TRBD1, is unchecked because there is no DNA. CDR1 and CDR2 (germline): SGHRS, YFSETQ. This CDR3 is 18 amino acids long. CDR3 amino acids: CASSLWGQGGGMNTEAFF.

V gene TRBV5-1 combines with J gene TRBJ2-4; TCRdb indicates TRBD1, and absent DNA this call remains unverified. Germline CDR1 SGHRS, CDR2 YFSETQ. There are 14 residues in the CDR3. CDR3 residues: CASRAVSGGNIQYF.

This chain uses TRBV5-5 with TRBJ1-1; as DNA is missing, the TRBD1 call by TCRdb cannot be tested. CDR3 length: 14 amino acids. Germline lookup yields CDR1 SGHKS and CDR2 YYEKEE (reference sequence). The CDR3 spells CASSWGDLNTEAFF.

CDR3 sequence: CASSSSSGGQYEQYF. This sequence joins TRBV7-2 and TRBJ2-7; TCRdb's D call of TRBD2 is untestable without DNA. This CDR3 contains 15 residues. Germline V lookup: CDR1 SGHTA, CDR2 FQGNSA.

The J gene is TRBJ2-2, the V gene TRBV24-1. This CDR3 is 15 amino acids long. The germline gives CDR1 KGHDR, CDR2 SFDVKD. CDR3 sequence reads: CATSEESAGTGELFF.

The chain uses TRBV7-8 and TRBJ2-1; TCRdb selects TRBD1, and the lack of DNA leaves this call unchecked. The CDR3 totals 16 residues. Germline CDR1 SGHVS, CDR2 FQNEAQ. The CDR3 sequence is CASSADTGYQLNEQFF.

The rearrangement joins TRBV11-2 to TRBJ2-1; TCRdb picks TRBD2, but there is no DNA to check that call. The CDR3 is made up of 12 amino acids. Germline V CDR1 and CDR2: SGHAT, FQNNGV. The CDR3: CASKTNNNEQFF.

V usage is TRBV4-2 and J usage is TRBJ1-3; TCRdb designates TRBD1, a call that cannot be tested without DNA. This CDR3 region has 16 residues. CDR1 LGHNA and CDR2 YNFKEQ come from the germline V gene. CDR3 protein: CASSQTGRRGGNTIYF.

The chain employs TRBV14 and TRBJ2-5; with no DNA, the TCRdb D assignment of TRBD1 cannot be verified. Looked up from germline, CDR1 is SGHDN and CDR2 is FVKESK. The length of the CDR3 is 14 residues. The CDR3 spells CASSHLYPGETQYF.